The rows below give T cell receptor beta chains drawn from one sample of a study of cytomegalovirus exposure and HLA in healthy donors. TCRdb's copy holds only in-frame clones and misses some; the assay was immunoSEQ multiplex PCR. The sample table includes 150,000 to 200,000 clones. Sample: PBMCs. The receptors derive from a woman between 18 and 30 years old in good health and CMV-seropositive. Each CDR3 is given with its conserved first and last residue. A D gene is named only where the DNA matches it firmly.

d_call	v_call	j_call	cdr3_length	cdr3_aa	cdr3_nt
TRBD1	TRBV13	TRBJ1-5	15	CASSLGQGAVQPQHF	TGTGCCAGCAGCTTAGGACAGGGGGCAGTTCAGCCCCAGCATTTT
NA	TRBV5-1	TRBJ2-7	15	CASRESTGPTYEQYF	TGCGCCAGCAGGGAGAGCACAGGGCCAACCTACGAGCAGTACTTC
NA	TRBV6-5	TRBJ2-6	13	CACSSSGANVLTF	TGTGCCTGCAGCTCCTCTGGGGCCAACGTCCTGACTTTC
TRBD1	TRBV10-3	TRBJ2-5	14	CAIRPGDRGETQYF	TGTGCCATCAGGCCGGGGGACAGGGGAGAGACCCAGTACTTC
NA	TRBV5-1	TRBJ2-5	18	CASSLSKHSNPRQETQYF	TGCGCCAGCAGCTTGTCCAAACACAGCAACCCCCGTCAAGAGACCCAGTACTTC
TRBD1	TRBV5-1	TRBJ1-6	17	CASSSEGQGAQNSPLHF	TGCGCCAGCAGCTCGGAGGGACAGGGGGCGCAAAATTCACCCCTCCACTTT
NA	TRBV7-2	TRBJ2-2	14	CASSLGLPTGELFF	TGTGCCAGCAGCTTAGGTCTTCCGACCGGGGAGCTGTTTTTT
NA	TRBV9	TRBJ1-2	12	CASSAESYGYTF	TGTGCCAGCAGCGCAGAATCCTATGGCTACACCTTC
TRBD2	TRBV30	TRBJ2-1	12	CAWQTSGGEQFF	TGTGCCTGGCAGACTAGCGGGGGAGAGCAGTTCTTC
NA	TRBV2	TRBJ1-1	11	CASKEAVEAFF	TGTGCCAGCAAAGAGGCGGTTGAAGCTTTCTTT
NA	TRBV27	TRBJ1-4	15	CASSPKGTSNEKLFF	TGTGCCAGCAGCCCGAAGGGGACTTCTAATGAAAAACTGTTTTTT
NA	TRBV10-3	TRBJ1-1	13	CAISPVLNTEAFF	TGTGCCATCTCTCCCGTGTTAAATACTGAAGCTTTCTTT
TRBD1	TRBV2	TRBJ2-7	16	CASSQSRVDRAYEQYF	TGTGCCAGCAGTCAATCTAGGGTGGACAGGGCCTACGAGCAGTACTTC